This TCR beta chain was sequenced for a study of T cells in Graves' hyperthyroidism and ophthalmopathy. TCR beta CDR3 regions were amplified from RNA transcripts. The primer set for the first-round RT-PCR of the TCR CDR3 was HTBI. TCRdb processed the multiplex PCR reads anew with MiXCR; each CDR3 protein has one entry. The table includes roughly 500,000 distinct CDR3 sequences, around a quarter detected once. Ten or more counts support this clonotype. Its antigen is not identified. Diagnostic decisions used clinical symptoms, serum thyroxine and TRAb, thyroid ultrasound and orbital computed tomography. Whole-study findings and limits: Most thyroid-expanded clonotypes above 0.001 were also found in blood.

V gave up 6 bases and J gave up 10 bases, with 15 bases separating them. There are 12 residues in the CDR3. The TCR originated in a woman in her twenties or thirties with Graves' ophthalmopathy. This rearrangement joins TRBV12-3 or TRBV12-4 to TRBJ1-2; D remains unclear. Sequencing was done on a sample of blood. CDR3 protein: CASSPWVGYYTF. In DNA form, the CDR3 reads TGTGCCAGCAGCCCTTGGGTAGGGTACTACACCTTC.